This is a list of T cell receptor beta chains from one sample in a study of T cell responses to AZD1222 COVID-19 vaccine. TCRdb's table, derived via immunoSEQ multiplex PCR, lists solely in-frame clones and lacks some. The sample lists about 140,000 clones, around 90% occurring once. Sequences were derived from peripheral blood, sampled 28 days after the second dose of the MenACWY control vaccine. These receptors originate from an adult who received the MenACWY meningococcal vaccine as a control. The CDR3 runs from the conserved cysteine through the conserved F or W. A D gene is named only where the DNA matches it firmly. Part of the rows lack a size; the others show once, few, many or a class for expanded clones.

>TRBJ1-5|TRBD1|TRBV7-2|-
CASSTGGVGNQPQHF
TGTGCCAGCAGTACAGGGGGCGTTGGCAATCAGCCCCAGCATTTT
>TRBJ2-7|-|TRBV19|-
CASSIGLPSYEQYF
TGTGCCAGTAGTATAGGACTACCCTCCTACGAGCAGTACTTC
>TRBJ1-5|-|TRBV30|few
CAWRDQGKGQPQHF
TGTGCCTGGAGAGATCAGGGAAAGGGTCAGCCCCAGCATTTT
>TRBJ1-3|TRBD1|TRBV28|-
CASSPRGDTIYF
TGTGCCAGCAGTCCCAGGGGGGACACCATATATTTT
>TRBJ2-7|-|TRBV4-1|-
CASSQLDMGFSYEQYF
TGCGCCAGCAGCCAATTGGATATGGGGTTCTCCTACGAGCAGTACTTC
>TRBJ1-3|-|TRBV5-1|-
CASSLAGAGNGNTIYF
TGCGCCAGCAGCTTGGCAGGGGCTGGGAACGGAAACACCATATATTTT
>TRBJ2-2|-|TRBV24-1|-
CATSDWTPTNTGELFF
TGTGCCACCAGTGATTGGACACCTACGAACACCGGGGAGCTGTTTTTT
>TRBJ1-1|-|TRBV4-3|-
CASSHLTGSGNGEAFF
TGCGCCAGCAGCCATTTAACAGGGTCGGGTAACGGTGAAGCTTTCTTT
>TRBJ2-7|TRBD2|TRBV27|-
CASSFSAGGPYEQYF
TGTGCCAGCAGTTTCTCAGCGGGAGGACCCTACGAGCAGTACTTC
>TRBJ1-1|-|TRBV5-1|-
CASSLGKGTEAFF
TGCGCCAGCAGCTTGGGAAAAGGCACTGAAGCTTTCTTT
>TRBJ1-6|-|TRBV12-3/TRBV12-4|once
CASGLLLAPLHF
TGTGCCAGCGGCCTCCTTTTGGCACCCCTCCACTTT
>TRBJ2-5|TRBD2|TRBV27|-
CASSFLTSRRETQYF
TGTGCCAGCAGTTTCCTGACTAGCCGACGAGAGACCCAGTACTTC
>TRBJ2-6|-|TRBV10-3|-
CAISERSSGANVLTF
TGTGCCATCAGTGAGCGGAGCTCTGGGGCCAACGTCCTGACTTTC
>TRBJ2-7|-|TRBV9|-
CASSVAGVGEQYF
TGTGCCAGCAGCGTAGCGGGAGTGGGGGAGCAGTACTTC
>TRBJ2-5|TRBD1|TRBV5-5|once
CASSLQGARETQYF
TGTGCCAGCAGCCTGCAGGGGGCTAGGGAGACCCAGTACTTC
>TRBJ1-5|-|TRBV30|-
CAWSGSNQPQHF
TGTGCCTGGAGTGGTAGCAATCAGCCCCAGCATTTT
>TRBJ1-3|-|TRBV5-4|-
CASSMRAGNTIYF
TGTGCCAGCAGCATGAGGGCTGGAAACACCATATATTTT
>TRBJ2-1|TRBD2|TRBV7-3|-
CASSDTGTSSYNEQFF
TGTGCCAGCAGCGATACAGGGACTAGCTCCTACAATGAGCAGTTCTTC
>TRBJ2-2|-|TRBV18|once
CASSHRFIGELFF
TGTGCCAGCTCTCACAGGTTTATCGGGGAGCTGTTTTTT
>TRBJ2-1|-|TRBV5-1|once
CASSLQLDNEQFF
TGCGCCAGCAGCTTGCAACTCGACAATGAGCAGTTCTTC